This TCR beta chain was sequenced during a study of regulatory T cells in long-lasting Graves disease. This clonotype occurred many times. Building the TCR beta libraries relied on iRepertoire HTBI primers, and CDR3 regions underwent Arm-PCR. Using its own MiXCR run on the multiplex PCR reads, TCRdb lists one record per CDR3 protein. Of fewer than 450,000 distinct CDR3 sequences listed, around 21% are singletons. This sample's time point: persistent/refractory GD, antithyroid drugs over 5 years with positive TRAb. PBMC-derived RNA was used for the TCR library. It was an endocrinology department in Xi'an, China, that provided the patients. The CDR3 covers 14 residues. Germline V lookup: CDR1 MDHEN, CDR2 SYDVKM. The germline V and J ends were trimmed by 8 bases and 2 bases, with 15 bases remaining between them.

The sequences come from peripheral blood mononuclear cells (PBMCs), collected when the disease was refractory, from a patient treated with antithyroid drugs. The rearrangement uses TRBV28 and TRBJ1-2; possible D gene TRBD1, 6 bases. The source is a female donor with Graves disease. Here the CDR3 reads CASGNRARNYGYTF. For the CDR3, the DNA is TGTGCCAGCGGTAACAGGGCGCGCAACTATGGCTACACCTTC.